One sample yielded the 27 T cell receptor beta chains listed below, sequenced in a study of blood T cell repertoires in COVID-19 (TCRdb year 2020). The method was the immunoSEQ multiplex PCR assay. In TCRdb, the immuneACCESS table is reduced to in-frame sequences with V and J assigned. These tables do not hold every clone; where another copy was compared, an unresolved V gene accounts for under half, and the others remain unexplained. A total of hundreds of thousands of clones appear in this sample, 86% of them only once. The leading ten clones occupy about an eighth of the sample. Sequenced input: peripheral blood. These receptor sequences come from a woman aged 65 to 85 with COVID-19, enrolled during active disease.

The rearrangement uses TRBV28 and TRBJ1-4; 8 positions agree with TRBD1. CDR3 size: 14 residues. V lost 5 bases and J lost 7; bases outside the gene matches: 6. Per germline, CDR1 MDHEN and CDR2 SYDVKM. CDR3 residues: CASSPQGAREKLFF. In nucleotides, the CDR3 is TGTGCCAGCAGTCCTCAGGGGGCGCGTGAAAAACTGTTTTTT.

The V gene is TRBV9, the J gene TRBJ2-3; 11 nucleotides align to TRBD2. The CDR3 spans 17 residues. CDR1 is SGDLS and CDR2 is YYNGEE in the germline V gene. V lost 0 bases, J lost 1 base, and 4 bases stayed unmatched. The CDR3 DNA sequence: TGTGCCAGCAGCGTAGGTATAGCGGGGGGGGGCACAGATACGCAGTATTTT. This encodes CASSVGIAGGGTDTQYF.

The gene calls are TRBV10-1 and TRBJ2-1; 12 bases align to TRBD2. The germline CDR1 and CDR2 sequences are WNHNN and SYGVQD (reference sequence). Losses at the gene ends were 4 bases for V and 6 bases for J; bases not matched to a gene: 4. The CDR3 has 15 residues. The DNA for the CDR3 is TGCGCCAGCAGTGCTAGCGGGGGGGGGACCAATGAGCAGTTCTTC. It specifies CASSASGGGTNEQFF.

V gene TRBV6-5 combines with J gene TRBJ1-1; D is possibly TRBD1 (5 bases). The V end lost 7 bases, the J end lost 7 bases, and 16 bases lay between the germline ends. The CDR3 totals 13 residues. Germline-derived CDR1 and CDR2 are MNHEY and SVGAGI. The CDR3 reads CASTPTGTDEAFF. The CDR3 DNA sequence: TGTGCCAGCACCCCGACCGGGACTGATGAAGCTTTCTTT.

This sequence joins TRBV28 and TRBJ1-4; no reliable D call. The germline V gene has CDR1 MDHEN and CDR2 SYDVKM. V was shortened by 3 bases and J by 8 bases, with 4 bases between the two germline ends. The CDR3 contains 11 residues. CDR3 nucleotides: TGTGCCAGCAGTTTCGTGGAAAAACTGTTTTTT. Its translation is CASSFVEKLFF.

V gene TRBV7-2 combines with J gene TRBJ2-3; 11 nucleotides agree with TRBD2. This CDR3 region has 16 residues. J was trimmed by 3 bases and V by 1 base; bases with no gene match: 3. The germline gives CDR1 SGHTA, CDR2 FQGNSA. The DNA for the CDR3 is TGTGCCAGCAGCTTAGGTACTAGCGGGGGAACAGATACGCAGTATTTT. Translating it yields CASSLGTSGGTDTQYF.

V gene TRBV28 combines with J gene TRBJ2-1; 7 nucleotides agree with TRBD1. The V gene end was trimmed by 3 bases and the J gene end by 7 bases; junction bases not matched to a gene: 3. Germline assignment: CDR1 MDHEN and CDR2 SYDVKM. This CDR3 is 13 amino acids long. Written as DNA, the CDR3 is TGTGCCAGCAGTTTGACAGGGCGGAATGAGCAGTTCTTC. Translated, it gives CASSLTGRNEQFF.

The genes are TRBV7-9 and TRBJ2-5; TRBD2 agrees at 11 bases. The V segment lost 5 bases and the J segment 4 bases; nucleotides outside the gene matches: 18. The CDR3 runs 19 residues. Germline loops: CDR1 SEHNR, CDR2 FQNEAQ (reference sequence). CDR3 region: CASSPGGSSGGAFGETQYF. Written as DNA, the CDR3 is TGTGCCAGCAGCCCCGGAGGCAGTAGCGGGGGGGCTTTTGGAGAGACCCAGTACTTC.

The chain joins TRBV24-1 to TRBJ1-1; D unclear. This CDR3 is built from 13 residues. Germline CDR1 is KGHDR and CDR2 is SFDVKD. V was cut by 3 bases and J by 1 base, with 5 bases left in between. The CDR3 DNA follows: TGTGCCACCAGTGATGCGCAGAACACTGAAGCTTTCTTT. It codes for CATSDAQNTEAFF.

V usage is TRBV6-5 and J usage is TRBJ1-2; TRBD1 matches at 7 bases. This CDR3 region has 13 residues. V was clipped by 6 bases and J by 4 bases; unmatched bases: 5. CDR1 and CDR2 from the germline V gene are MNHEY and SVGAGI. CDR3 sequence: CASRPGQFYGYTF. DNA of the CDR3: TGTGCCAGCAGACCGGGACAGTTCTATGGCTACACCTTC.

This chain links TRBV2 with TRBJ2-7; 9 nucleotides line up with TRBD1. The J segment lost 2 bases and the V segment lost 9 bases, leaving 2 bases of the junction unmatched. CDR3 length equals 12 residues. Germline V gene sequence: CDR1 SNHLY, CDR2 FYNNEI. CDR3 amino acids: CASRDRAYEQYF. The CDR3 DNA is TGTGCCAGTAGGGACAGGGCCTACGAGCAGTACTTC. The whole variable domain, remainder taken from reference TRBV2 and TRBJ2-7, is EPEVTQTPSHQVTQMGQEVILRCVPISNHLYFYWYRQILGQKVEFLVSFYNNEISEKSEIFDDQFSVERPDGSNFTLKIRSTKLEDSAMYFCASRDRAYEQYFGPGTRLTVT.

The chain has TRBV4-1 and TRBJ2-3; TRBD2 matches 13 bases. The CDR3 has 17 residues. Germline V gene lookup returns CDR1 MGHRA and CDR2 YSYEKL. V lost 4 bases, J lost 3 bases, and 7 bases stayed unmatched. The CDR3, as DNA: TGCGCCAGCAGCCTTTGGACTAGCGGGGGCCTGACAGATACGCAGTATTTT. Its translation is CASSLWTSGGLTDTQYF.

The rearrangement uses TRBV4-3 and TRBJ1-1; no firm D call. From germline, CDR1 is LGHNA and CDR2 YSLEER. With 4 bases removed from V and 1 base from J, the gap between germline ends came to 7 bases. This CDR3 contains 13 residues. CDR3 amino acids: CASSLAGNTEAFF. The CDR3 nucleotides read TGCGCCAGCAGCCTCGCAGGGAACACTGAAGCTTTCTTT.

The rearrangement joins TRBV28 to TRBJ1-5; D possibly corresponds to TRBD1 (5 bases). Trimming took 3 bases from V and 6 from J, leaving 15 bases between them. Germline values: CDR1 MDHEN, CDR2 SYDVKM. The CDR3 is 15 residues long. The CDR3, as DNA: TGTGCCAGCAGTTTGACGACAATGGGGGGTCAGCCCCAGCATTTT. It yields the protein CASSLTTMGGQPQHF.

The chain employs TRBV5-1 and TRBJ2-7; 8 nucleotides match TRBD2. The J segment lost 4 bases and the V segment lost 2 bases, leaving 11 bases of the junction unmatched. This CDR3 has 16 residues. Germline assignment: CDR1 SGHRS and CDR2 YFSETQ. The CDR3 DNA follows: TGCGCCAGCAGCTTCGGGGTAGCGGGGTTAGGGTACGAGCAGTACTTC. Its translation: CASSFGVAGLGYEQYF.

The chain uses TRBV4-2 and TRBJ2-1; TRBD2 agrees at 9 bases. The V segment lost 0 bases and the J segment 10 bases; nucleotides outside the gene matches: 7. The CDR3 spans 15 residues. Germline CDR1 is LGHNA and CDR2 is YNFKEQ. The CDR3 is CASSQDWAGGPEQFF. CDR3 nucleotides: TGTGCCAGCAGCCAAGATTGGGCGGGGGGGCCCGAGCAGTTCTTC.

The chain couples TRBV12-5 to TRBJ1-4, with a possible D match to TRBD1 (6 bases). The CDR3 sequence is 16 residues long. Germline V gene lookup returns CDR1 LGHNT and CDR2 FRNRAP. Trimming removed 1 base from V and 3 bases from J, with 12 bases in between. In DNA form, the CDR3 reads TGTGCTAGTGGTTTGGGGCGAGGGGGAGCTAATGAAAAACTGTTTTTT. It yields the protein CASGLGRGGANEKLFF.

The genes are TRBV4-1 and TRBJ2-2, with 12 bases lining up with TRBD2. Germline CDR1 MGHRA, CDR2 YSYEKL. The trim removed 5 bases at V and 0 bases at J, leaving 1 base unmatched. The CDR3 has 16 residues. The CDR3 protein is CASSTSGGTNTGELFF. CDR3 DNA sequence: TGCGCCAGCAGCACTAGCGGGGGGACGAACACCGGGGAGCTGTTTTTT.

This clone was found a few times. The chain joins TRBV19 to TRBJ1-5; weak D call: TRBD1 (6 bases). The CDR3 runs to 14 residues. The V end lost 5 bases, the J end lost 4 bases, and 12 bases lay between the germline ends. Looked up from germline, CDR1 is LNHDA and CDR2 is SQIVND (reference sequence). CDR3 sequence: CASSSTGTNQPQHF. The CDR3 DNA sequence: TGTGCCAGTAGTTCGACAGGAACAAATCAGCCCCAGCATTTT.

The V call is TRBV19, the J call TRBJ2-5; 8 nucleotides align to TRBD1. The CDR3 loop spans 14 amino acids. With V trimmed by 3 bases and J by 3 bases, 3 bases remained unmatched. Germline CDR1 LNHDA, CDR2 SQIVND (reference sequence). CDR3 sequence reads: CASSIRGLEETQYF. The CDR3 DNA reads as TGTGCCAGTAGTATCAGGGGGCTGGAAGAGACCCAGTACTTC.

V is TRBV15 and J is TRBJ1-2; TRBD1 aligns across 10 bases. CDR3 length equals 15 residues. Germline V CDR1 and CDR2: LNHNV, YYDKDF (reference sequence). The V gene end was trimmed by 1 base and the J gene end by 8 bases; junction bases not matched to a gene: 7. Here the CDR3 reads CATSRGGQGVLGYTF. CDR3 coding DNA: TGTGCCACCAGCAGAGGAGGACAGGGGGTATTAGGCTACACCTTC.

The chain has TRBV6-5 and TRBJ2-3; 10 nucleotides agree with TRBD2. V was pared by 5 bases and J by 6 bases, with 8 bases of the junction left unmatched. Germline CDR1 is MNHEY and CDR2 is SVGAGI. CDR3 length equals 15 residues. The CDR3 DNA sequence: TGTGCCAGCAGTCCGAGCGGGGGGGCCGGGGATACGCAGTATTTT. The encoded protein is CASSPSGGAGDTQYF.

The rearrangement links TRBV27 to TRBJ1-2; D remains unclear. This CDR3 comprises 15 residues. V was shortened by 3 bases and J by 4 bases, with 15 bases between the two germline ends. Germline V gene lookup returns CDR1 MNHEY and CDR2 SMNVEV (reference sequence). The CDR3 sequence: CASSFHRPGGYGYTF. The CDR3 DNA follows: TGTGCCAGCAGTTTTCATCGACCCGGCGGCTATGGCTACACCTTC.

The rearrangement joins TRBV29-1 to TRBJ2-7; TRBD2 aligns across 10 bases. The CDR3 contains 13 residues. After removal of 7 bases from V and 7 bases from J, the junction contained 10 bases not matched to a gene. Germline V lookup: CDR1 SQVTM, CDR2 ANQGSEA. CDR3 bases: TGCAGCGGTCTAGCGGGGGAGATGCAAGAGCAGTACTTC. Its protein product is CSGLAGEMQEQYF.

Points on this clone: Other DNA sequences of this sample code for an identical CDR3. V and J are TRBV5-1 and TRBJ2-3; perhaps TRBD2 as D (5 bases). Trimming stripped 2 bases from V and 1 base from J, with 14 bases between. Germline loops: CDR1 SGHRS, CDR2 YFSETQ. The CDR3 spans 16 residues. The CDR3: CASSLGPSGGTDTQYF. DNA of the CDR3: TGCGCCAGCAGCTTAGGGCCCTCCGGGGGCACAGATACGCAGTATTTT.

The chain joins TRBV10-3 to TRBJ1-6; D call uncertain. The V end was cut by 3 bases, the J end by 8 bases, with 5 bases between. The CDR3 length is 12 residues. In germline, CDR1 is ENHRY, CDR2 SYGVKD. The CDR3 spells CAISDGDSPLHF. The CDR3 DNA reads TGTGCCATCAGTGACGGGGATTCACCCCTCCACTTT.

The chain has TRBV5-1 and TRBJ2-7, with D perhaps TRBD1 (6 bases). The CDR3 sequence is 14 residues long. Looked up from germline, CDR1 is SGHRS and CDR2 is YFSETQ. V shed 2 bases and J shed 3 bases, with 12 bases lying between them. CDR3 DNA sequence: TGCGCCAGCAGCTTAGACGGGACATACTACGAGCAGTACTTC. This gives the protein CASSLDGTYYEQYF.